The next 28 T cell receptor beta chains were all read from a single sample in a study of monozygotic twins with cystic fibrosis. TCRdb's copy holds only in-frame clones and misses some; the assay was immunoSEQ multiplex PCR. The sample lists about 35,000 clones; more than 60% were seen once. Input material: blood. These receptors were collected from a girl aged 10-17 years with cystic fibrosis.

The genes are TRBV30 and TRBJ1-2; 11 positions match TRBD1. The CDR3 covers 15 residues. Trimming removed 5 bases from V and 6 bases from J; junction bases left unmatched: 11. The germline CDR1 and CDR2 sequences are GTSNPN and SVGIG (reference sequence). The DNA of the CDR3 is TGTGCCTGGGGACAGGGGGCAGGGAGCGTTGATGGCTACACCTTC. Its translation is CAWGQGAGSVDGYTF.

The gene calls are TRBV28 and TRBJ1-2, with D possibly matching TRBD1 (6 bases). Per germline, CDR1 MDHEN and CDR2 SYDVKM. The V end was cut by 4 bases, the J end by 5 bases, with 17 bases between. The CDR3 has 15 residues. CDR3 in amino acids: CASSSPGAARYGYTF. The CDR3 DNA reads TGTGCCAGCAGTTCCCCAGGGGCAGCCCGTTATGGCTACACCTTC.

There are a few counts of this clone. The V gene is TRBV4-2, the J gene TRBJ2-7, with no clear D. This CDR3 is 14 amino acids long. Trimming stripped 1 base from V and 6 bases from J, with 13 bases between. The germline V gene encodes CDR1 LGHNA and CDR2 YNFKEQ. Here the CDR3 DNA reads TGTGCCAGCAGCCAAGCCGATAGTAACGGCGAGCAGTACTTC. It codes for CASSQADSNGEQYF.

This clone was seen a few times. The V call is TRBV7-9, the J call TRBJ2-1, with D tentatively TRBD1 or TRBD2 (5 bases each). The CDR3 loop spans 11 amino acids. The V and J ends lost 6 bases and 6 bases respectively, with 6 bases between them. Per germline, CDR1 SEHNR and CDR2 FQNEAQ (reference sequence). As DNA, the CDR3 is TGTGCCAGCAGGAGGGGCAATGAGCAGTTCTTC. It specifies CASRRGNEQFF.

The chain is built from TRBV5-6 and TRBJ2-1; D possibly uses TRBD1 or TRBD2 (5 bases each). The germline V gene has CDR1 SGHDT and CDR2 YYEEEE. The CDR3 is made up of 15 amino acids. Deletions cut 6 bases from V and 9 bases from J, with 22 bases between. CDR3 in amino acids: CASINYGTVEGEQFF. CDR3 bases: TGTGCCAGCATCAATTACGGGACGGTTGAGGGTGAGCAGTTCTTC.

V is TRBV6-5 and J is TRBJ1-5; the D is unclear. This CDR3 has 15 residues. V lost 7 bases to trimming and J lost 0 bases, with 13 bases between them. Germline CDR1 reads MNHEY; CDR2 reads SVGAGI. CDR3 in DNA: TGTGCCAGCATGGTCGTTGGCGGTAGCAATCAGCCCCAGCATTTT. The encoded protein is CASMVVGGSNQPQHF.

V is TRBV2 and J is TRBJ1-5, with D possibly matching TRBD1 (5 bases). V was clipped by 8 bases and J by 7 bases, with 15 bases between them. The germline gives CDR1 SNHLY, CDR2 FYNNEI. This CDR3 is built from 13 residues. The CDR3 bases are TGTGCCAGCCTGACAGAGAATGGCCAGCCCCAGCATTTT. It yields the protein CASLTENGQPQHF.

V is TRBV7-2 and J is TRBJ2-2; D might be TRBD2 (6 bases). The CDR3 runs to 14 residues. The V gene's germline CDR1 is SGHTA and CDR2 FQGNSA. V lost 8 bases, J lost 7 bases, and 17 bases lay in between. The CDR3 loop reads CASGAGAALGELFF. For the CDR3, the DNA is TGTGCCAGCGGAGCGGGTGCGGCACTCGGGGAGCTGTTTTTT.

The chain uses TRBV5-4 and TRBJ2-7; tentatively, D is TRBD1 (6 bases). V lost 3 bases and J lost 3, with 16 bases in between. Germline V CDR1 and CDR2: SGHNT, YYREEE (reference sequence). The CDR3 spans 15 residues. CDR3 DNA: TGTGCCAGCAGCTCAGCCGGGACACTCAACTACGAGCAGTACGTC. This translates into CASSSAGTLNYEQYV.

The chain recombines TRBV30 with TRBJ2-1; possibly TRBD2 for D (6 bases). CDR1 and CDR2 (germline): GTSNPN, SVGIG (reference sequence). The CDR3 has 19 amino acids. V lost 1 base and J lost 0, with 22 bases in between. CDR3 amino acids: CAWSGFISGETSSYNEQFF. As DNA, the CDR3 is TGTGCCTGGAGTGGGTTTATAAGCGGAGAGACTAGCTCCTACAATGAGCAGTTCTTC.

This clone turned up a few times. The genes are TRBV27 and TRBJ2-7; D is possibly TRBD2 (6 bases). Trimming cost V 6 bases and J 5 bases, with 20 bases left between them. Germline assignment: CDR1 MNHEY and CDR2 SMNVEV (reference sequence). This CDR3 has 15 amino acids. In nucleotides, the CDR3 is TGTGCCAGCAGCCCAACTAGCAGGGTGATTCACGAGCAGTACTTC. Protein sequence: CASSPTSRVIHEQYF.

Here the CDR3 reads CASSPRTYKDGYTF. CDR3 bases: TGTGCCAGCTCACCACGAACGTATAAGGATGGCTACACCTTC. This chain joins TRBV18 and TRBJ1-2; the D is unclear. Germline V gene lookup returns CDR1 KGHSH and CDR2 LQKENI. V lost 1 base, J lost 6 bases, and 12 bases lay in between. This CDR3 comprises 14 residues.

The rearrangement joins TRBV7-7 to TRBJ1-5; D is uncertain. The CDR3 contains 13 residues. Trimming took 1 base from V and 6 from J, leaving 7 bases between them. Germline loops: CDR1 SSHAT, CDR2 FNYEAQ (reference sequence). The chain's CDR3 is CASSLGVGQPQHF. For the CDR3, the DNA is TGTGCCAGCAGCTTAGGGGTAGGTCAGCCCCAGCATTTT.

In nucleotides, the CDR3 is TGTGCCAGCAGCCAAGCCTGGGGGGTTACGAACACCGGGGAGCTGTTTTTT. Protein sequence: CASSQAWGVTNTGELFF. This chain joins TRBV14 and TRBJ2-2; D is possibly TRBD2 (6 bases). CDR3 size: 17 residues. V lost 1 base and J lost 0, with 12 bases in between. CDR1 is SGHDN and CDR2 is FVKESK in the germline V gene.

This clone was counted between two and nine times. The J gene is TRBJ1-1, the V gene TRBV28; no clear D. Germline CDR1 and CDR2: MDHEN and SYDVKM. CDR3 length equals 12 residues. Trimming took 3 bases from V and 1 from J, leaving 3 bases between them. DNA of the CDR3: TGTGCCAGCAGTTTTTCGAACACTGAAGCTTTCTTT. Its translation: CASSFSNTEAFF.

V gene TRBV11-2 combines with J gene TRBJ1-5, with 9 bases fitting TRBD1. Unmatched junction bases numbered 15, after V lost 2 bases and J lost 7 bases. The CDR3 has 18 residues. CDR1 and CDR2 (germline): SGHAT, FQNNGV. CDR3 bases: TGTGCCAGCAGCTTAACACTCCGATGGGACAGGGATGGGCAGCCCCAGCATTTT. Amino acids: CASSLTLRWDRDGQPQHF.

The V call is TRBV7-8, the J call TRBJ1-5; D remains ambiguous. The CDR3 is 16 amino acids. V shed 0 bases and J shed 2 bases, with 11 bases lying between them. Germline assignment: CDR1 SGHVS and CDR2 FQNEAQ. CDR3 in amino acids: CASSLAAGPRNQPQHF. In nucleotides, the CDR3 is TGTGCCAGCAGCTTAGCGGCCGGGCCGCGCAATCAGCCCCAGCATTTT.

The chain is built from TRBV5-4 and TRBJ1-2; D not certain. The CDR3 totals 12 residues. Germline CDR1 SGHNT, CDR2 YYREEE (reference sequence). V dropped 0 bases and J dropped 4 bases, with 4 bases sitting between them. CDR3 coding DNA: TGTGCCAGCAGCTTGGAAGGCTATGGCTACACCTTC. As protein: CASSLEGYGYTF.

This chain connects TRBV15 to TRBJ1-1, with D perhaps TRBD1 (5 bases). Germline V gives CDR1 LNHNV, CDR2 YYDKDF (reference sequence). V was pared by 1 base and J by 1 base, with 10 bases between. This CDR3 has 15 amino acids. The CDR3 loop reads CATSRGRGWNTEAFF. The CDR3 DNA reads as TGTGCCACCAGCAGAGGTCGGGGCTGGAACACTGAAGCTTTCTTT.

The rearrangement joins TRBV29-1 to TRBJ1-1; 7 bases align to TRBD1. CDR1 is SQVTM and CDR2 is ANQGSEA in the germline V gene. V lost 8 bases, J lost 10 bases, and 16 bases stayed unmatched. The CDR3 covers 13 residues. CDR3 coding DNA: TGCAGCTATCTGGAACAACGGGACAGAGGAGCTTTCTTT. This gives the protein CSYLEQRDRGAFF.

V and J are TRBV4-1 and TRBJ1-1; 9 bases agree with TRBD1. V lost 4 bases, J lost 1 base, and 19 bases stayed unmatched. CDR3 length equals 20 residues. From germline, CDR1 is MGHRA and CDR2 YSYEKL. CDR3 protein: CASSRAFWTGARGTNTEAFF. Written as DNA, the CDR3 is TGCGCCAGCAGCCGGGCCTTTTGGACAGGGGCCCGAGGAACGAACACTGAAGCTTTCTTT.

CDR3 loop: CASKDMTGRGQPQHF. Here the CDR3 DNA reads TGTGCCAGCAAGGACATGACAGGGAGAGGTCAGCCCCAGCATTTT. The rearrangement joins TRBV6-1 to TRBJ1-5, with 7 bases matching TRBD1. Germline CDR1 MNHNS, CDR2 SASEGT. The V and J ends lost 7 bases and 6 bases, in that order; junction bases with no gene match: 12. The CDR3 sequence is 15 residues long.

The CDR3 loop reads CASSQREGVYNEQFF. CDR3 nucleotide sequence: TGCGCCAGCAGCCAGCGGGAGGGGGTCTACAATGAGCAGTTCTTC. The chain joins TRBV4-3 to TRBJ2-1, with 9 bases identical to TRBD2. The CDR3 is 15 amino acids. The junction had 3 bases not matched to a gene; V was cut back by 3 bases and J by 3 bases. Germline assignment: CDR1 LGHNA and CDR2 YSLEER.

This clone showed up just a few times. The chain carries TRBV7-9 and TRBJ1-2; the match to TRBD1 covers 8 bases. This CDR3 comprises 18 residues. The V and J ends lost 5 bases and 7 bases, in that order; junction bases with no gene match: 21. CDR1 is SEHNR and CDR2 is FQNEAQ in the germline V gene (reference sequence). The CDR3 region has the DNA TGTGCCAGCAGCCTTCCCGGGACAGGAGACACTTCTGGGTTTGGCTACACCTTC. This translates into CASSLPGTGDTSGFGYTF.

This clone showed up just a few times. This sequence joins TRBV19 and TRBJ1-5; D is unresolved. The CDR3 consists of 14 residues. Germline CDR1 LNHDA, CDR2 SQIVND (reference sequence). Trimming removed 3 bases from V and 3 bases from J, with 9 bases in between. CDR3 amino acids: CASSIPGSNQPQHF. DNA for the CDR3: TGTGCCAGTAGTATCCCCGGGTCCAATCAGCCCCAGCATTTT.

The chain uses TRBV7-2 and TRBJ1-2; 7 bases agree with TRBD1. Germline CDR1 SGHTA, CDR2 FQGNSA. The CDR3 runs to 14 residues. J lost 5 bases, V lost 1 base, and 4 bases had no gene match. The CDR3 region is CASSLEGAGYGYTF. The CDR3 DNA reads TGTGCCAGCAGCTTAGAGGGGGCAGGATATGGCTACACCTTC.

This clone showed up just a few times. This chain uses TRBV29-1 with TRBJ1-1; a possible D gene is TRBD1 (5 bases). CDR1 SQVTM and CDR2 ANQGSEA come from the germline V gene. Trimming removed 5 bases at V and 11 bases at J, with 24 bases between. This CDR3 has 14 amino acids. In DNA, the CDR3 is TGCAGCGTTAGGGGACGGGCCGCTCCCTTCAGGGCTTTCTTT. Residues: CSVRGRAAPFRAFF.

The rearrangement uses TRBV25-1 and TRBJ1-5; no clear D gene. Trimming removed 5 bases at V and 4 bases at J, with 12 bases between. This CDR3 region has 14 residues. Germline V gene sequence: CDR1 MGHDK, CDR2 SYGVNS. The CDR3 loop is CASSIGGSNQPQHF. In nucleotides, the CDR3 is TGTGCCAGCAGTATTGGAGGGTCAAATCAGCCCCAGCATTTT.